These 27 T cell receptor beta chains were all obtained from the same sample, sequenced in a study of cytomegalovirus exposure and HLA in healthy donors. The PCR employed 60 Vbeta primers together with 13 Jbeta primers. Repertoires were generated with immunoSEQ multiplex PCR, while TCRdb's copy carries only in-frame clones and drops some. The sample includes 130,000 to 150,000 clones, 80% seen only once; the top ten take 2.5% to 3.5%. The source material was PBMCs. These receptors came from a woman aged 25 to 45 in good health and CMV-seronegative.

The chain couples TRBV2 to TRBJ1-6, with 7 bases matching TRBD1. The junction had 4 bases not matched to a gene; V was cut back by 10 bases and J by 4 bases. Per the germline V gene, CDR1 is SNHLY and CDR2 is FYNNEI. This CDR3 is built from 13 residues. As DNA, the CDR3 is TGTGCCACGCCAGGGGGGTATAATTCACCCCTCCACTTT. This codes for CATPGGYNSPLHF.

The V gene is TRBV11-3, the J gene TRBJ1-4; 11 positions agree with TRBD1. This CDR3 is built from 17 residues. CDR1 and CDR2 from the germline V gene are SGHNT and YENEEA. Unmatched junction bases numbered 7, after V lost 5 bases and J lost 2 bases. The chain's CDR3 is CASSRGTGGATNEKLFF. The DNA of the CDR3 is TGTGCCAGCAGCCGCGGGACAGGGGGAGCCACTAATGAAAAACTGTTTTTT.

The rearrangement joins TRBV6-5 to TRBJ2-3, with a tentative D call TRBD2 (5 bases). V was clipped by 5 bases and J by 2 bases, with 8 bases between them. Germline V gene lookup returns CDR1 MNHEY and CDR2 SVGAGI. The CDR3 covers 13 residues. CDR3 amino acids: CASSVEDTDTQYF. The CDR3 DNA reads as TGTGCCAGCAGTGTGGAGGACACAGATACGCAGTATTTT.

The chain employs TRBV7-4 and TRBJ1-5, with 8 bases that match TRBD1. The CDR3 has 18 amino acids. CDR1 and CDR2 from the germline V gene are SGHVT and SQSDAQ. The ends lost 3 bases at V and 5 bases at J; junction bases unmatched: 15. In DNA, the CDR3 is TGTGCCAGCAGCTTGGACCCTCCCGGACAGGGAAGTGATCAGCCCCAGCATTTT. It encodes CASSLDPPGQGSDQPQHF.

V gene TRBV9 combines with J gene TRBJ2-5; TRBD2 aligns across 8 bases. Trimming at V came to 1 base and at J to 1 base, leaving 3 bases not matched to a gene. This CDR3 spans 15 amino acids. Germline CDR1 SGDLS, CDR2 YYNGEE. CDR3 amino acids: CASSVTAGGQETQYF. CDR3 coding DNA: TGTGCCAGCAGCGTAACTGCGGGGGGCCAAGAGACCCAGTACTTC.

This rearrangement joins TRBV4-2 to TRBJ1-2; the match to TRBD1 covers 9 bases. This CDR3 is 15 amino acids long. CDR1 and CDR2 (germline): LGHNA, YNFKEQ. Trimming at V came to 2 bases and at J to 7 bases, leaving 8 bases not matched to a gene. The CDR3 loop is CASSQQTGQGGGYTF. The DNA of the CDR3 is TGTGCCAGCAGCCAACAAACGGGACAGGGTGGTGGCTACACCTTC.

The chain couples TRBV11-2 to TRBJ2-1; 12 bases line up with TRBD2. CDR3 size: 15 residues. Trimming at V came to 2 bases and at J to 8 bases, leaving 4 bases not matched to a gene. Per germline, CDR1 SGHAT and CDR2 FQNNGV. CDR3: CASSLWLAGGDEQFF. DNA of the CDR3: TGTGCCAGCAGCTTATGGCTAGCGGGAGGGGATGAGCAGTTCTTC.

The rearrangement joins TRBV2 to TRBJ2-2, with 10 bases that match TRBD2. Germline assignment: CDR1 SNHLY and CDR2 FYNNEI. The CDR3 covers 19 residues. The V gene end was trimmed by 4 bases and the J gene end by 8 bases; junction bases not matched to a gene: 19. CDR3 region: CASSGAKSGRAIDFGELFF. In nucleotides, the CDR3 is TGTGCCAGCAGTGGCGCGAAAAGCGGGAGGGCCATTGATTTTGGGGAGCTGTTTTTT.

The chain is built from TRBV19 and TRBJ1-5; D may be TRBD1 (5 bases). V shed 1 base and J shed 0 bases, with 13 bases lying between them. Per the germline V gene, CDR1 is LNHDA and CDR2 is SQIVND (reference sequence). The CDR3 loop spans 17 amino acids. The CDR3 nucleotides are TGTGCCAGTAGTATAGTATGGGGGGTTGGTAGCAATCAGCCCCAGCATTTT. This sequence encodes CASSIVWGVGSNQPQHF.

The CDR3 region has the DNA TGTGCCAGCACCCCGGGTAGCGGGAGTAGGAAGCAGTACTTC. This encodes CASTPGSGSRKQYF. The rearrangement joins TRBV9 to TRBJ2-7; 9 bases are a match to TRBD2. With 6 bases clipped from V and 8 bases from J, the junction kept 12 bases outside the gene matches. Germline assignment: CDR1 SGDLS and CDR2 YYNGEE. The CDR3 has 14 amino acids.

This sequence joins TRBV7-9 and TRBJ2-5; no reliable D call. The J call could be wrong; TRBJ2-7 is a better fit for the DNA end. The CDR3 is 12 residues long. The germline V gene has CDR1 SEHNR and CDR2 FQNEAQ (reference sequence). The CDR3 reads CASSPTSYEQYF. The DNA of the CDR3 is TGTGCCAGCAGCCCTACCTCCTACGAGCAGTACTTC.

The CDR3: CASSQNTGELFF. DNA for the CDR3: TGCGCCAGCAGCCAGAACACCGGGGAGCTGTTTTTT. The gene calls are TRBV5-1 and TRBJ2-2; unclear D gene. Germline CDR1 and CDR2: SGHRS and YFSETQ. The V and J ends lost 4 bases and 1 base respectively, with 2 bases between them. This CDR3 contains 12 residues.

The chain carries TRBV7-2 and TRBJ1-1; D possibly corresponds to TRBD1 (6 bases). Trimming left V 0 bases short and J 1 base short, with 12 bases between. Per the germline V gene, CDR1 is SGHTA and CDR2 is FQGNSA. The length of the CDR3 is 16 residues. CDR3 loop: CASSLAARGANTEAFF. The CDR3 DNA reads as TGTGCCAGCAGCTTAGCGGCCCGGGGGGCGAACACTGAAGCTTTCTTT.

The chain combines TRBV7-9 with TRBJ2-5; 7 bases line up with TRBD2. V lost 1 base to trimming and J lost 5 bases; unmatched junction nucleotides: 7. Germline V gene data show CDR1 as SEHNR and CDR2 as FQNEAQ (reference sequence). This CDR3 is 15 amino acids long. This chain's CDR3 is CASSLGGGDLETQYF. The CDR3 DNA follows: TGTGCCAGCAGCTTAGGGGGGGGTGACCTGGAGACCCAGTACTTC.

The CDR3 DNA is TGTGCCACACAGGGACTAGCGGGAATCGGGGAGCTGTTTTTT. This sequence encodes CATQGLAGIGELFF. The chain joins TRBV15 to TRBJ2-2, with TRBD2 matching 13 bases. Germline values: CDR1 LNHNV, CDR2 YYDKDF (reference sequence). V was clipped by 9 bases and J by 7 bases; unmatched bases: 5. The CDR3 has 14 amino acids.

The rearrangement links TRBV7-2 to TRBJ1-1; 7 nucleotides match TRBD1. The CDR3 is 13 residues long. From germline, CDR1 is SGHTA and CDR2 FQGNSA. Unmatched junction bases numbered 0, after V lost 1 base and J lost 4 bases. CDR3 bases: TGTGCCAGCAGCTTAGGACAGGGCACTGAAGCTTTCTTT. Protein sequence: CASSLGQGTEAFF.

The gene calls are TRBV6-1 and TRBJ2-5; D is possibly TRBD1 (5 bases). Judging by the DNA end, TRBJ2-7 fits better; the J call may be wrong. Per the germline V gene, CDR1 is MNHNS and CDR2 is SASEGT. The length of the CDR3 is 12 residues. The CDR3 coding sequence is TGTGCCAGCAAAATCAGGGACTACGAGCAGTACTTC. Its translation: CASKIRDYEQYF.

The chain employs TRBV5-4 and TRBJ2-7; 11 bases match TRBD2. The CDR3 extends over 15 amino acids. The germline CDR1 and CDR2 sequences are SGHNT and YYREEE (reference sequence). V dropped 5 bases and J dropped 5; count of bases not matched to a gene: 9. The CDR3 loop reads CASSFSGRATHEQYF. CDR3 coding DNA: TGTGCCAGCAGTTTTAGCGGGAGGGCCACCCACGAGCAGTACTTC.

This clone was observed a handful of times. V and J are TRBV4-2 and TRBJ2-3; D is unclear. Germline CDR1 and CDR2: LGHNA and YNFKEQ. The CDR3 length is 16 residues. Trimming took off 1 base at V and 0 bases at J, with 11 bases between the two ends. The CDR3 nucleotides are TGTGCCAGCAGCCAAGTTGCGCTCACTAGCACAGATACGCAGTATTTT. Translated: CASSQVALTSTDTQYF.

V usage is TRBV29-1 and J usage is TRBJ2-1, with TRBD2 matching over 10 bases. Germline-derived CDR1 and CDR2 are SQVTM and ANQGSEA. The CDR3 is 14 residues long. V was clipped by 1 base and J by 8 bases; unmatched bases: 5. Here the CDR3 DNA reads TGCAGCGTTGAAGTCCCTAGCGGGAGCCATGAGCAGTTCTTC. Amino acid sequence: CSVEVPSGSHEQFF.

The V and J genes are TRBV27 and TRBJ1-1; D is perhaps TRBD1 (6 bases). Germline V gene data show CDR1 as MNHEY and CDR2 as SMNVEV (reference sequence). This CDR3 region has 14 residues. V shed 6 bases and J shed 4 bases, with 15 bases lying between them. The CDR3 nucleotides are TGTGCCAGCAGATATACAGGGTTACGCACTGAAGCTTTCTTT. It translates to CASRYTGLRTEAFF.

Concerning this clone: Other nucleotide sequences in the sample specify the same CDR3. J is TRBJ1-3 and V is TRBV5-1; D gene unclear. Germline V gives CDR1 SGHRS, CDR2 YFSETQ. Deletions cut 6 bases from V and 2 bases from J, with 12 bases between. The CDR3 totals 14 residues. The CDR3 DNA follows: TGCGCCAGCACCCCGGGAGGTACTGGAAACACCATATATTTT. It translates to CASTPGGTGNTIYF.

This rearrangement joins TRBV12-5 to TRBJ1-2; D remains ambiguous. Germline lookup yields CDR1 LGHNT and CDR2 FRNRAP. Trimming cost V 5 bases and J 4 bases, with 17 bases left between them. CDR3 length equals 15 residues. The CDR3 DNA is TGTGCTAGTGGTCCCAATCGGGGAAGTTCCTATGGCTACACCTTC. Residues: CASGPNRGSSYGYTF.

The rearrangement joins TRBV5-1 to TRBJ2-5; perhaps TRBD1 as D (7 bases). V was pared by 8 bases and J by 4 bases, with 18 bases between. Germline assignment: CDR1 SGHRS and CDR2 YFSETQ. The CDR3 extends over 14 amino acids. This CDR3 is CASASQGGTETQYF. The CDR3 region has the DNA TGCGCCAGTGCGAGCCAGGGGGGAACAGAGACCCAGTACTTC.

The gene calls are TRBV18 and TRBJ1-2; the match to TRBD1 covers 7 bases. This CDR3 has 15 residues. CDR1 and CDR2 from the germline V gene are KGHSH and LQKENI. J gave up 6 bases and V 4 bases, and 11 bases lay outside the gene matches. Here the CDR3 reads CASSQISTGKDGYTF. In DNA form, the CDR3 reads TGTGCCAGCTCACAGATATCGACAGGGAAGGATGGCTACACCTTC.

The V call is TRBV14, the J call TRBJ1-1; no definite D call. CDR3 length: 16 residues. The V end was cut by 1 base, the J end by 1 base, with 13 bases between. Germline CDR1 reads SGHDN; CDR2 reads FVKESK. The CDR3 loop is CASSQALRPQNTEAFF. The CDR3 nucleotides read TGTGCCAGCAGCCAAGCACTACGCCCCCAGAACACTGAAGCTTTCTTT. The variable domain in full, completed from reference TRBV14 and TRBJ1-1, reads EAGVTQFPSHSVIEKGQTVTLRCDPISGHDNLYWYRRVMGKEIKFLLHFVKESKQDESGMPNNRFLAERTGGTYSTLKVQPAELEDSGVYFCASSQALRPQNTEAFFGQGTRLTVV.

CDR3 DNA sequence: TGTGCCATCAGTGACCCACTTCTTGTGGGACAGGGTAACACCGGGGAGCTGTTTTTT. Translated, it gives CAISDPLLVGQGNTGELFF. The chain couples TRBV10-3 to TRBJ2-2, with 9 bases fitting TRBD1. The CDR3 has 19 residues. Germline CDR1 and CDR2: ENHRY and SYGVKD. V lost 3 bases and J lost 2; bases outside the gene matches: 13.